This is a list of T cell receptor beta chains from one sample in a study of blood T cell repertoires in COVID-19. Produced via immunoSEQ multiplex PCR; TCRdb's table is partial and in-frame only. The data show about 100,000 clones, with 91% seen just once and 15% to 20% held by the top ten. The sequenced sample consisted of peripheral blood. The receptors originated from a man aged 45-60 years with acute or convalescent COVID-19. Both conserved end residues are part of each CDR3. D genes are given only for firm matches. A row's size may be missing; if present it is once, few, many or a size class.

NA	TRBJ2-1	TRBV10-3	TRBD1	CAISELVRGSRGEQFF	TGTGCCATCAGTGAGCTTGTCAGGGGGTCTCGAGGGGAGCAGTTCTTC
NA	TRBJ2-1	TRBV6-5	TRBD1	CASSYSRGNEQFF	TGTGCCAGCAGTTACTCCAGGGGGAATGAGCAGTTCTTC
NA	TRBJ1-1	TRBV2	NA	CATQRGGNTEAFF	TGTGCCACCCAAAGAGGGGGGAACACTGAAGCTTTCTTT
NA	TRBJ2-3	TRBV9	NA	CASSIRDSTPSDTQYF	TGTGCCAGCAGCATCCGGGACTCGACCCCTTCAGATACGCAGTATTTT
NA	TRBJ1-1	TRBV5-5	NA	CASSYGQRNTEAFF	TGTGCCAGCAGCTACGGACAGAGGAACACTGAAGCTTTCTTT
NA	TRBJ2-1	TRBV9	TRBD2	CASSALLGAGGTYNEQFF	TGTGCCAGCAGCGCCCTACTAGGAGCGGGGGGAACCTACAATGAGCAGTTCTTC
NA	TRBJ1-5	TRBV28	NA	CASSTEPGQPQHF	TGTGCCAGCAGTACTGAGCCGGGGCAGCCCCAGCATTTT
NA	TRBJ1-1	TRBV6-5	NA	CASRATRGNTEAFF	TGTGCCAGCAGGGCGACCAGGGGGAACACTGAAGCTTTCTTT
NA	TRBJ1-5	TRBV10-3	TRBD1	CATQTGVGSNQPQHF	TGTGCCACCCAGACAGGGGTGGGTAGCAATCAGCCCCAGCATTTT
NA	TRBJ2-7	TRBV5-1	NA	CASSLVGGYYEQYF	TGCGCCAGCAGCTTGGTAGGGGGTTACTACGAGCAGTACTTC
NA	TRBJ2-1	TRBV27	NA	CASSFGQAYDEQFF	TGTGCCAGCAGTTTTGGGCAGGCTTACGATGAGCAGTTCTTC
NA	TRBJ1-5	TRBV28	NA	CASSWRGNQPQHF	TGTGCCAGCAGCTGGAGAGGAAATCAGCCCCAGCATTTT
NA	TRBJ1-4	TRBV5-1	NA	CASSPQGRTNEKLFF	TGCGCCAGCAGCCCCCAGGGTCGCACTAATGAAAAACTGTTTTTT
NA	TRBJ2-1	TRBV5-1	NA	CASSSQGIESYNEQFF	TGCGCCAGCAGCTCGCAGGGAATTGAGTCCTACAATGAGCAGTTCTTC
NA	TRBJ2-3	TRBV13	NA	CASGFIGEDTQYF	TGTGCCAGCGGGTTTATAGGGGAAGATACGCAGTATTTT
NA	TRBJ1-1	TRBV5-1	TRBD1	CASSLYGQGASSAFF	TGCGCCAGCAGCTTGTACGGACAGGGGGCGTCGTCAGCTTTCTTT
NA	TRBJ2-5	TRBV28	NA	CASSSPSVVETQYF	TGTGCCAGCAGTTCCCCCTCGGTAGTGGAGACCCAGTACTTC
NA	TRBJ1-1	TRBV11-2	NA	CASSQGGHTEAFF	TGTGCCAGCAGCCAAGGGGGACACACTGAAGCTTTCTTT
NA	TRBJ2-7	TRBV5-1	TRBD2	CASSLVGLGLSEQYF	TGCGCCAGCAGCTTGGTGGGACTAGGCCTCTCCGAGCAGTACTTC
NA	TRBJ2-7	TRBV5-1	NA	CASSTGAYEQYF	TGCGCCAGCAGCACAGGAGCTTACGAGCAGTACTTC
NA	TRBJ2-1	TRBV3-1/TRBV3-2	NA	CASSQEGQRPPFF	TGTGCCAGCAGCCAAGAAGGTCAGAGGCCCCCGTTCTTC
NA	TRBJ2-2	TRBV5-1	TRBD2	CASSLVLAGGSFANTGELFF	TGCGCCAGCAGCTTGGTACTAGCGGGGGGGTCGTTCGCGAACACCGGGGAGCTGTTTTTT
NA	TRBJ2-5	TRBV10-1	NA	CASSDKGRYQETQYF	TGCGCCAGCAGCGACAAGGGGAGGTACCAAGAGACCCAGTACTTC
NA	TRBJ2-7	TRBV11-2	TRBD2	CASTQGGGLYEQYF	TGTGCCAGCACTCAGGGCGGGGGTCTTTACGAGCAGTACTTC
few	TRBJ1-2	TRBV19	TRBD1	CASSDRTGGTYGYTF	TGTGCCAGTAGTGATCGGACAGGGGGCACATATGGCTACACCTTC
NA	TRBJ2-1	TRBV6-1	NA	CASSDIRGDEQFF	TGTGCCAGCAGTGACATCCGAGGCGATGAGCAGTTCTTC
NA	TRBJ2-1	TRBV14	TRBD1	CASSRQGIEQFF	TGTGCCAGCAGCCGACAGGGAATTGAGCAGTTCTTC